A single sample is the source of the 19 T cell receptor beta chains below, sequenced in a study of beta chain features in type 1 diabetes. Expressed TCRB transcripts were sequenced because the isolated RNA had all been reverse transcribed beforehand. TCRdb's table, derived via immunoSEQ multiplex PCR, lists solely in-frame clones and lacks some. This sample carries 900,000 or so clones, roughly 15% of them seen once, and the ten largest clones take 0.02% to 0.025%. Sequences were obtained from naive CD4+ T cells from blood. The source is a woman under 30 in good health.

This clone has a handful of counts. This chain connects TRBV4-1 to TRBJ2-1; 10 positions agree with TRBD2. Germline V lookup: CDR1 MGHRA, CDR2 YSYEKL. The CDR3 totals 18 residues. V was clipped by 1 base and J by 5 bases; unmatched bases: 11. Here the CDR3 DNA reads TGCGCCAGCAGCCAAGGGATGCGACTAGCGGGCACGAACAATGAGCAGTTCTTC. It is translated as CASSQGMRLAGTNNEQFF.

This clone was detected a few times. The V call is TRBV9, the J call TRBJ2-7, with 9 bases fitting TRBD2. Germline values: CDR1 SGDLS, CDR2 YYNGEE. The CDR3 is made up of 14 amino acids. With 4 bases clipped from V and 3 bases from J, the junction kept 5 bases outside the gene matches. The CDR3 loop reads CASSSGTSFYEQYF. The CDR3 DNA reads TGTGCCAGCAGCTCCGGGACTAGCTTCTACGAGCAGTACTTC.

Only a few counts were recorded for this clone. Other DNA sequences from this sample encode an identical CDR3 as well. The chain recombines TRBV19 with TRBJ2-6; no definite D call. Germline-derived CDR1 and CDR2 are LNHDA and SQIVND (reference sequence). CDR3 length equals 14 residues. The V and J ends lost 4 bases and 0 bases respectively, with 4 bases between them. The CDR3 DNA is TGTGCCAGTAGTAGGGGCTCTGGGGCCAACGTCCTGACTTTC. Its protein is CASSRGSGANVLTF.

In its sample, this clone was seen a few times. The V gene is TRBV15, the J gene TRBJ1-1; D may be TRBD1 (5 bases). V was cut by 6 bases and J by 1 base, with 9 bases left in between. Germline assignment: CDR1 LNHNV and CDR2 YYDKDF (reference sequence). This CDR3 region has 13 residues. The CDR3 coding sequence is TGTGCCACCAGGACAGCTTCGAACACTGAAGCTTTCTTT. Residues: CATRTASNTEAFF.

The chain has TRBV19 and TRBJ1-2; D unclear. The ends were cut back, 3 bases at V and 7 bases at J, with 15 bases in the middle. There are 14 residues in the CDR3. Germline V gene lookup returns CDR1 LNHDA and CDR2 SQIVND (reference sequence). CDR3 in DNA: TGTGCCAGTAGTATCCCCAATTTGCGGCTTGGCTACACCTTC. Translated: CASSIPNLRLGYTF.

As to this clone: In the same sample, other DNA sequences code for this CDR3. V and J are TRBV5-1 and TRBJ2-3; D not certain. V was clipped by 0 bases and J by 0 bases, with 5 bases between them. The CDR3 extends over 14 amino acids. CDR1 and CDR2 from the germline V gene are SGHRS and YFSETQ. CDR3 DNA: TGCGCCAGCAGCTTGGGTACTAGCACAGATACGCAGTATTTT. Protein: CASSLGTSTDTQYF.

The gene calls are TRBV6-6 and TRBJ1-5, with TRBD1 matching over 8 bases. The trim removed 5 bases at V and 6 bases at J, leaving 3 bases unmatched. CDR1 and CDR2 from the germline V gene are MNHNY and SVGAGI (reference sequence). The CDR3 runs 13 residues. The CDR3 loop is CASSMTGAQPQHF. The CDR3 DNA sequence: TGTGCCAGCAGTATGACAGGGGCTCAGCCCCAGCATTTT.

A few counts support this clone. This chain joins TRBV7-2 and TRBJ2-1; no clear D gene. CDR3 length equals 15 residues. Trimming removed 5 bases from V and 3 bases from J, with 14 bases in between. Germline CDR1 SGHTA, CDR2 FQGNSA. The CDR3 is CASSHGPYGYNEQFF. In nucleotides, the CDR3 is TGTGCCAGCAGCCATGGGCCCTACGGCTACAATGAGCAGTTCTTC.

In this sample, this clone turned up once. The chain links TRBV28 to TRBJ2-7; 9 nucleotides agree with TRBD1. The CDR3 covers 15 residues. Germline V gene lookup returns CDR1 MDHEN and CDR2 SYDVKM. The J segment lost 4 bases and the V segment lost 7 bases, leaving 11 bases of the junction unmatched. The chain's CDR3 is CASTPPGQGRYEQYF. Here the CDR3 DNA reads TGTGCCAGCACCCCACCAGGACAGGGGAGGTACGAGCAGTACTTC.

The chain is built from TRBV14 and TRBJ2-5; tentative D call: TRBD2 (7 bases). From germline, CDR1 is SGHDN and CDR2 FVKESK. This CDR3 is built from 15 residues. The V and J ends lost 2 bases and 3 bases respectively, with 13 bases between them. CDR3: CASSQLAEGEETQYF. The DNA of the CDR3 is TGTGCCAGCAGCCAACTAGCGGAGGGGGAAGAGACCCAGTACTTC.

V and J are TRBV7-2 and TRBJ1-2, with 7 nucleotides matching TRBD1. V trimming: 5 bases; J trimming: 5 bases; junction bases outside the gene matches: 8. The CDR3 consists of 14 residues. Germline-derived CDR1 and CDR2 are SGHTA and FQGNSA. The CDR3: CASSITGTEYGYTF. Written as DNA, the CDR3 is TGTGCCAGCAGCATTACCGGGACAGAGTATGGCTACACCTTC.

This clone has a single count. This CDR3 reads CASTTLVGTSGSYEQFF. CDR3 coding DNA: TGTGCCAGCACCACTCTGGTAGGGACTAGCGGGAGTTATGAGCAGTTCTTC. The chain recombines TRBV7-9 with TRBJ2-1, with TRBD2 matching over 14 bases. Germline values: CDR1 SEHNR, CDR2 FQNEAQ (reference sequence). This CDR3 comprises 17 residues. The V and J ends lost 7 bases and 8 bases, in that order; junction bases with no gene match: 13.

The DNA of the CDR3 is TGTGCCAGCTCACCAGGCGGAGTCAGCTCCTACAATGAGCAGTTCTTC. This translates into CASSPGGVSSYNEQFF. V and J are TRBV18 and TRBJ2-1; D unresolved. The V and J ends lost 2 bases and 0 bases respectively, with 11 bases between them. This CDR3 comprises 16 residues. In germline, CDR1 is KGHSH, CDR2 LQKENI.

V gene TRBV28 combines with J gene TRBJ1-1; a possible D gene is TRBD1 (6 bases). Germline assignment: CDR1 MDHEN and CDR2 SYDVKM. The length of the CDR3 is 13 residues. V lost 4 bases to trimming and J lost 5 bases, with 11 bases between them. The CDR3 spells CASSSTGITEAFF. The CDR3 DNA reads TGTGCCAGCAGTTCAACAGGGATAACTGAAGCTTTCTTT.

This clone has more than one count but fewer than ten. The chain has TRBV6-5 and TRBJ2-7, with TRBD1 matching over 10 bases. V gave up 2 bases and J gave up 3 bases; unmatched junction bases: 7. Per the germline V gene, CDR1 is MNHEY and CDR2 is SVGAGI. This CDR3 has 16 residues. This CDR3 reads CASSYLTRDRGYEQYF. The CDR3 nucleotides read TGTGCCAGCAGTTACCTTACCCGGGACAGGGGCTACGAGCAGTACTTC.

The sample holds a few counts of this clone. The chain links TRBV7-2 to TRBJ2-7, with a tentative D call TRBD1 (5 bases). Trimming cost V 3 bases and J 1 base, with 10 bases left between them. Looked up from germline, CDR1 is SGHTA and CDR2 is FQGNSA. CDR3 length: 14 amino acids. CDR3: CASSFMTASYEQYF. Written as DNA, the CDR3 is TGTGCCAGCAGCTTCATGACAGCATCCTACGAGCAGTACTTC.

This clone was counted between two and nine times. This sequence joins TRBV5-1 and TRBJ2-3; D unresolved. Germline V gene sequence: CDR1 SGHRS, CDR2 YFSETQ. This CDR3 region has 16 residues. V was shortened by 0 bases and J by 4 bases, with 15 bases between the two germline ends. The CDR3 protein is CASSLGPFPTADTQYF. The CDR3 coding sequence is TGCGCCAGCAGCTTGGGGCCCTTCCCCACAGCAGATACGCAGTATTTT.

The V gene is TRBV9, the J gene TRBJ2-7; D possibly uses TRBD1 or TRBD2 (5 bases each). Trimming shortened V by 4 bases and J by 3 bases, and 14 bases separated the two germline ends. This CDR3 has 14 amino acids. Germline values: CDR1 SGDLS, CDR2 YYNGEE. CDR3 loop: CASSPTGTIYEQYF. CDR3 nucleotide sequence: TGTGCCAGCAGCCCCACCGGGACCATCTACGAGCAGTACTTC.

This clone was observed a few times. The chain has TRBV25-1 and TRBJ2-2, with 8 positions matching TRBD2. The CDR3 loop spans 15 amino acids. V shed 5 bases, J shed 6 bases, and the junction held 8 bases outside the gene matches. Per germline, CDR1 MGHDK and CDR2 SYGVNS. The DNA for the CDR3 is TGTGCCAGCAGTCAAGCGGGAGTCAAGTCCGGGGAGCTGTTTTTT. It codes for CASSQAGVKSGELFF. Full variable domain (outside the CDR3, taken from reference TRBV25-1 and TRBJ2-2): EADIYQTPRYLVIGTGKKITLECSQTMGHDKMYWYQQDPGMELHLIHYSYGVNSTEKGDLSSESTVSRIRTEHFPLTLESARPSHTSQYLCASSQAGVKSGELFFGEGSRLTVL.